Sequencing of this T cell receptor (beta chain) was carried out in a study of T cell changes during pregnancy in multiple sclerosis. The data were produced by immunoSEQ multiplex PCR, yet TCRdb's version contains in-frame clones alone and is incomplete. This sample has tens of thousands of clones; 93% occur once, and the top ten carry under 2%. V was clipped by 3 bases and J by 5 bases; unmatched bases: 6. Germline V gene data show CDR1 as LNHDA and CDR2 as SQIVND (reference sequence). The CDR3 length is 14 residues. The sequence was collected from a female donor with multiple sclerosis, enrolled in a pregnancy study. The starting material was peripheral blood, obtained in the second trimester of pregnancy. The chain uses TRBV19 and TRBJ1-1, with 7 bases aligning to TRBD1. CDR3 in amino acids: CASSMTGWGTEAFF. The CDR3 nucleotides are TGTGCCAGTAGTATGACAGGGTGGGGGACTGAAGCTTTCTTT. Together with reference TRBV19 and TRBJ1-1, the CDR3 gives the full variable domain: DGGITQSPKYLFRKEGQNVTLSCEQNLNHDAMYWYRQDPGQGLRLIYYSQIVNDFQKGDIAEGYSVSREKKESFPLTVTSAQKNPTAFYLCASSMTGWGTEAFFGQGTRLTVV.